These 25 T cell receptor beta chains were sequenced from one sample in a study of metastatic and nonmetastatic thyroid tumors. The entire patient cohort was treatment-naive prior to thyroid surgery. TCRdb re-clonotyped the PCR reads via MiXCR. Of around 23,000 clones in the sample, roughly 24% were seen once. Input material: blood. The source is a male donor with papillary thyroid cancer or a benign thyroid nodule (not recorded which). Some clones in this sample may be carry-over from other donors' samples.

There are many counts of this clone. The chain is built from TRBV4-2 and TRBJ2-3; D may be TRBD2 (5 bases). Germline CDR1 and CDR2: LGHNA and YNFKEQ. Deletions cut 8 bases from V and 3 bases from J, with 18 bases between. CDR3 length: 15 residues. The CDR3 DNA reads as TGTGCCAGCCGGAGGACCGGGCCCTTAACAGATACGCAGTATTTT. It is translated as CASRRTGPLTDTQYF.

This clone was picked up many times. The chain employs TRBV7-2 and TRBJ2-7; 7 nucleotides match TRBD1. V was pared by 5 bases and J by 7 bases, with 11 bases of the junction left unmatched. Per the germline V gene, CDR1 is SGHTA and CDR2 is FQGNSA. There are 14 residues in the CDR3. CDR3 residues: CASSPRQGRGEQYF. DNA of the CDR3: TGTGCCAGCAGCCCCCGACAGGGAAGAGGAGAGCAGTACTTC.

In this sample, this clone turned up a few times. The chain uses TRBV19 and TRBJ1-2; the D gene is possibly TRBD1 (6 bases). This CDR3 is built from 15 residues. Germline CDR1 and CDR2: LNHDA and SQIVND (reference sequence). Trimming left V 0 bases short and J 6 bases short, with 14 bases between. The CDR3 sequence is CASSIEVGTPNGYTF. In DNA, the CDR3 is TGTGCCAGTAGTATAGAGGTAGGGACACCTAATGGCTACACCTTC.

About this clone: The junction differs from germline at one of its ends, possibly a read error. CDR3 sequence reads: CSSSQAVTSVHEQFF. CDR3 nucleotides: TGCTCCAGCAGCCAAGCCGTGACTAGCGTTCATGAGCAGTTCTTC. The chain combines TRBV4-1 with TRBJ2-1; 8 positions agree with TRBD2. Germline CDR1 and CDR2: MGHRA and YSYEKL. The CDR3 runs 15 residues.

This clone was seen more than once but under ten times. V gene TRBV6-1 combines with J gene TRBJ1-1; D is unclear. The V and J ends lost 7 bases and 1 base respectively, with 10 bases between them. The CDR3 has 13 amino acids. Germline V gene sequence: CDR1 MNHNS, CDR2 SASEGT. This chain's CDR3 is CASNMWGNTEAFF. CDR3 nucleotides: TGTGCCAGCAATATGTGGGGGAACACTGAAGCTTTCTTT.

This clone qualifies as medium-sized. The chain joins TRBV7-8 to TRBJ2-7, with D maybe TRBD2 (6 bases). Between the trimmed V and J ends, which lost 4 bases and 4 bases, there was a span of 23 bases. The CDR3 consists of 17 residues. CDR1 and CDR2 (germline): SGHVS, FQNEAQ. The DNA of the CDR3 is TGTGCCAGCAGCTCCAGAGTGACGGGAGTTTTTAGTTACGAGCAGTACTTC. Translated, it gives CASSSRVTGVFSYEQYF. Together with reference TRBV7-8 and TRBJ2-7, the CDR3 gives the full variable domain: GAGVSQSPRYKVAKRGQDVALRCDPISGHVSLFWYQQALGQGPEFLTYFQNEAQLDKSGLPSDRFFAERPEGSVSTLKIQRTQQEDSAVYLCASSSRVTGVFSYEQYFGPGTRLTVT.

This clone is judged medium-sized. The chain recombines TRBV5-8 with TRBJ1-4; D uncertain. The CDR3 has 12 amino acids. The germline V and J ends were trimmed by 0 bases and 8 bases, with 5 bases remaining between them. Germline lookup yields CDR1 SGHTS and CDR2 YDEGEE. The CDR3 DNA is TGTGCCAGCAGCTTGGATGGGGAAAAACTGTTTTTT. It specifies CASSLDGEKLFF.

There are many counts of this clone. V gene TRBV20-1 combines with J gene TRBJ2-5, with D uncertain. Germline lookup yields CDR1 DFQATT and CDR2 SNEGSKA (reference sequence). The length of the CDR3 is 11 residues. The V and J ends lost 7 bases and 5 bases respectively, with 11 bases between them. CDR3 protein: CSGEVGETQYF. The CDR3 coding sequence is TGCAGTGGTGAGGTTGGCGAGACCCAGTACTTC.

A few counts support this clone. The V call is TRBV6-5, the J call TRBJ2-3; D ambiguous. Trimming pared 4 bases from V and 4 bases from J, leaving 9 bases between. CDR1 and CDR2 from the germline V gene are MNHEY and SVGAGI. The CDR3 consists of 13 residues. The CDR3 region is CASSSGYADTQYF. DNA for the CDR3: TGTGCCAGCAGTTCCGGGTACGCAGATACGCAGTATTTT.

V usage is TRBV6-1 and J usage is TRBJ1-1; no firm D call. The germline V gene encodes CDR1 MNHNS and CDR2 SASEGT. This CDR3 comprises 9 residues. V lost 8 bases and J 9 bases, leaving 7 bases between the germline ends. The CDR3 region is CASGEQAFF. For the CDR3, the DNA is TGTGCCAGCGGCGAACAAGCTTTCTTT.

This clone is medium-sized by share. The chain employs TRBV15 and TRBJ2-7, with 7 bases identical to TRBD1. The CDR3 runs 12 residues. The trim removed 6 bases at V and 9 bases at J, leaving 8 bases unmatched. Germline loops: CDR1 LNHNV, CDR2 YYDKDF (reference sequence). CDR3 nucleotide sequence: TGTGCCACCAGGTCCGACAGGGCCGGGCAGTACTTC. The encoded protein is CATRSDRAGQYF.

By sample fraction, this clone is medium-sized. The V call is TRBV7-2, the J call TRBJ2-7, with D perhaps TRBD1 or TRBD2 (5 bases each). This CDR3 is 15 amino acids long. Trimming took 6 bases from V and 0 from J, leaving 15 bases between them. Germline V lookup: CDR1 SGHTA, CDR2 FQGNSA. The CDR3 protein is CASRGPPTPSYEQYF. DNA for the CDR3: TGTGCCAGCAGGGGACCTCCAACCCCCTCCTACGAGCAGTACTTC.

There are many counts of this clone. V and J are TRBV4-1 and TRBJ1-1; no clear D. This CDR3 region has 14 residues. The V and J ends lost 0 bases and 0 bases respectively, with 5 bases between them. Germline loops: CDR1 MGHRA, CDR2 YSYEKL. DNA of the CDR3: TGCGCCAGCAGCCAAGACAGCTTGAACACTGAAGCTTTCTTT. This encodes CASSQDSLNTEAFF.

The table lists this clone with many counts. A much larger clone is a single base away; this may be a read error. V usage is TRBV12-3 or TRBV12-4 and J usage is TRBJ2-1, with 11 bases that match TRBD2. The CDR3 sequence is 15 residues long. The CDR3 DNA sequence: TGTGCCAGCAGTGTAGCGGGAGGGGGGTGCAATGAGCAGTTCTTC. This codes for CASSVAGGGCNEQFF.

CDR3 bases: TGCGCCAGCAGCTTGGGGACACGGGCCTACGAGCAGTACTTC. Residues: CASSLGTRAYEQYF. The chain uses TRBV5-1 and TRBJ2-7; D may be TRBD1 (5 bases). Per germline, CDR1 SGHRS and CDR2 YFSETQ. Trimming shortened V by 0 bases and J by 2 bases, and 9 bases separated the two germline ends. CDR3 length: 14 amino acids.

This clone was recorded a few times. The CDR3 nucleotides are TGTGCCAGTGGGACCTCTGGAAACACCATATATTTT. Protein sequence: CASGTSGNTIYF. The V and J genes are TRBV6-1 and TRBJ1-3; D possibly corresponds to TRBD1 (5 bases). This CDR3 spans 12 amino acids. Germline-derived CDR1 and CDR2 are MNHNS and SASEGT. V lost 9 bases and J 0 bases, leaving 6 bases between the germline ends.

This clone appeared many times. The chain carries TRBV20-1 and TRBJ1-2; D gene uncertain. V shed 0 bases and J shed 1 base, with 12 bases lying between them. Germline V gene data show CDR1 as DFQATT and CDR2 as SNEGSKA (reference sequence). The CDR3 contains 15 residues. In nucleotides, the CDR3 is TGCAGTGCTAGAGATCTTACTGGGAGTAACTATGGCTACACCTTC. Translation gives CSARDLTGSNYGYTF.

Comment on this clone: One junction end disagrees with the germline gene, perhaps due to a read error. The sample carries other DNA sequences with the same CDR3. This chain connects TRBV2 to TRBJ2-7; D gene unclear. Germline CDR1 and CDR2: SNHLY and FYNNEI. The CDR3 extends over 11 amino acids. The chain's CDR3 is CASTGKAEQYF. The CDR3 bases are TGCGCCAGCACCGGCAAGGCCGAGCAGTACTTC. Full variable domain (missing parts from reference TRBV2 and TRBJ2-7): EPEVTQTPSHQVTQMGQEVILRCVPISNHLYFYWYRQILGQKVEFLVSFYNNEISEKSEIFDDQFSVERPDGSNFTLKIRSTKLEDSAMYFCASTGKAEQYFGPGTRLTVT.

This clone turned up a few times. This rearrangement joins TRBV11-1 to TRBJ2-1, with D tentatively TRBD2 (5 bases). Trimming stripped 1 base from V and 13 bases from J, with 11 bases between. Germline assignment: CDR1 SGHAT and CDR2 FQDESV (reference sequence). The CDR3 has 12 residues. In nucleotides, the CDR3 is TGTGCCAGCAGCTTAGTGGCCGCGGGTCAGTTCTTC. Its translation: CASSLVAAGQFF.

This clone was detected ten times or more. CDR3 sequence (DNA): TGTGCCAGCAGCTCCGCTAGGGAGTTGGAGCAGTTCTTC. Translated, it gives CASSSARELEQFF. The rearrangement links TRBV7-2 to TRBJ2-1, with D perhaps matching TRBD2 (5 bases). Germline V gene sequence: CDR1 SGHTA, CDR2 FQGNSA. The CDR3 totals 13 residues. Trimming left V 4 bases short and J 10 bases short, with 14 bases between.

The chain couples TRBV28 to TRBJ1-1, with unresolved D. CDR1 MDHEN and CDR2 SYDVKM come from the germline V gene. This CDR3 is built from 16 residues. Trimming took 7 bases from V and 1 from J, leaving 19 bases between them. CDR3 in amino acids: CASTPAPRAGNTEAFF. The CDR3 DNA is TGTGCCAGCACACCGGCCCCCCGCGCCGGGAACACTGAAGCTTTCTTT. The full variable domain, with the rest looked up from reference TRBV28 and TRBJ1-1, is DVKVTQSSRYLVKRTGEKVFLECVQDMDHENMFWYRQDPGLGLRLIYFSYDVKMKEKGDIPEGYSVSREKKERFSLILESASTNQTSMYLCASTPAPRAGNTEAFFGQGTRLTVV.

This clone was detected ten times or more. This sequence joins TRBV11-3 and TRBJ2-5; D could derive from TRBD1 or TRBD2 (5 bases each). Germline V lookup: CDR1 SGHNT, CDR2 YENEEA. With 5 bases removed from V and 1 base from J, the gap between germline ends came to 14 bases. This CDR3 spans 15 amino acids. CDR3 sequence: CASSQPGRPQETQYF. In DNA form, the CDR3 reads TGTGCCAGCAGCCAACCGGGACGTCCCCAAGAGACCCAGTACTTC.

The table lists this clone with a few counts. Germline is not matched at one junction end, which may reflect a read error. The rearrangement uses TRBV18 and TRBJ1-1, with TRBD1 as a possible D gene (5 bases). From germline, CDR1 is KGHSH and CDR2 LQKENI. The CDR3 totals 13 residues. The DNA for the CDR3 is TGTGCCAGCTTACCCAGCAGGGTCACTGAATCTTTCTTT. The encoded protein is CASLPSRVTESFF.

This clone appeared many times. The V gene is TRBV10-3, the J gene TRBJ2-1, with 10 bases that match TRBD2. The CDR3 has 17 amino acids. V dropped 6 bases and J dropped 10; count of bases not matched to a gene: 18. The germline V gene encodes CDR1 ENHRY and CDR2 SYGVKD. The CDR3: CAIREAGGPGKFREQFF. The DNA for the CDR3 is TGTGCCATCAGGGAAGCGGGAGGGCCGGGGAAATTCCGAGAGCAGTTCTTC.

This clone showed up just once. This chain joins TRBV7-8 and TRBJ2-1, with 7 positions matching TRBD1. The CDR3 is 14 residues long. Germline V lookup: CDR1 SGHVS, CDR2 FQNEAQ. V lost 5 bases, J lost 6 bases, and 7 bases stayed unmatched. The CDR3 region has the DNA TGTGCCAGCAGCCCACCGGACAGGCGCAATGAGCAGTTCTTC. Amino acid sequence: CASSPPDRRNEQFF.